This TCR beta chain was identified in a study of shared clonotypes between healthy human individuals. The wider study: Two women and three men aged 18 to 49 served as donors.

The input for sorted-subset replicate PCRs was around 0.2 ug DNA, tens of thousands of T cell genomes. The repertoire was sequenced with immunoSEQ multiplex PCR; TCRdb's copy has only in-frame clones and lacks some. The data show about 2 million clones, with 95% seen just once and 0.1% to 0.15% held by the top ten. Study results and limitations: There were few donors, and this limited the genetic and exposure-history diversity represented.

With respect to this clone: What it binds is unknown.

This CDR3 comprises 15 residues. V lost 6 bases to trimming and J lost 6 bases; unmatched junction nucleotides: 11. Germline CDR1 is KGHSH and CDR2 is LQKENI. The sample comprised naive CD4+ T cells sorted from blood. Indicated subset: CD45RA+ positively selected. This sequence joins TRBV18 and TRBJ1-1; TRBD1 matches at 9 bases. The sequence was collected from a man in his late teens or twenties in good health. CDR3 nucleotide sequence: TGTGCCAGCTCCCGACGGGGACAGGGAGATTCTGAAGCTTTCTTT. It translates to CASSRRGQGDSEAFF.